This record concerns one TCR beta chain sequence. This sample was included in a study of control samples from healthy donors and cancer patients. The protocol was immunoSEQ multiplex PCR, while the TCRdb copy is restricted to in-frame clones and leaves out a portion. In the table there are 80,000 to 100,000 clones, around 90% of which are singletons. Trimming shortened V by 3 bases and J by 7 bases, and 6 bases separated the two germline ends. Germline CDR1 is SNHLY and CDR2 is FYNNEI. The CDR3 is 11 amino acids. The chain links TRBV2 to TRBJ1-2; D unclear. This receptor was obtained from a man aged 25-40 years in good health. The sequencing sample was made of blood. The CDR3 bases are TGTGCCAGCAGTGATAGAGGTGGCTACACCTTC. Translation: CASSDRGGYTF.